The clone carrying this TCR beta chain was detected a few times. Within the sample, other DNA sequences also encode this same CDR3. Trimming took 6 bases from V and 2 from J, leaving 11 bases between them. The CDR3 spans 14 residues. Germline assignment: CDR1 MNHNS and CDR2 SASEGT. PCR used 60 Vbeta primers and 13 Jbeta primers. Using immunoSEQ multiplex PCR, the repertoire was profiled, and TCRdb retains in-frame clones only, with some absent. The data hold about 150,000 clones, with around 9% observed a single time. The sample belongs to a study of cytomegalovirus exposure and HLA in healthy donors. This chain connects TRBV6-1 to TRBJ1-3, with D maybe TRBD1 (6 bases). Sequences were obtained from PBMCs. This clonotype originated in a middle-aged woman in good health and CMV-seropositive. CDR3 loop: CASRYRDPGNTIYF. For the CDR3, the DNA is TGTGCCAGCAGGTACAGGGATCCTGGAAACACCATATATTTT.